This passage covers 9 T cell receptor beta chains from one sample sequenced in a study of radiation and T cells in renal cell carcinoma. Libraries were prepared by immunoSEQ multiplex PCR; TCRdb keeps only in-frame clonotypes and omits some of them. The data show some 97,000 clones, 84% seen once. The time point: blood 4 weeks post-SBRT, at nephrectomy. Treatment denoted: 15 Gy SBRT to primary tumor, nephrectomy 4 weeks later. Sequences were derived from blood, sampled from a patient whose treatment included radiotherapy and nephrectomy. These receptors originate from a man aged 55 to 69 with renal cell carcinoma.

V usage is TRBV5-4 and J usage is TRBJ2-5, with no clear D. The CDR3 has 14 amino acids. The V and J ends lost 0 bases and 5 bases respectively, with 11 bases between them. CDR1 and CDR2 from the germline V gene are SGHNT and YYREEE (reference sequence). The CDR3 sequence: CASSLEGSIETQYF. Written as DNA, the CDR3 is TGTGCCAGCAGCTTGGAGGGTAGCATTGAGACCCAGTACTTC.

The gene calls are TRBV11-3 and TRBJ1-3; 7 bases align to TRBD1. CDR1 is SGHNT and CDR2 is YENEEA in the germline V gene. V shed 5 bases, J shed 2 bases, and the junction held 3 bases outside the gene matches. The CDR3 runs 14 residues. The CDR3: CASSQTGTGNTIYF. CDR3 in DNA: TGTGCCAGCAGCCAGACAGGGACTGGAAACACCATATATTTT.

The chain combines TRBV4-1 with TRBJ1-4; 7 bases fit TRBD1. Germline V lookup: CDR1 MGHRA, CDR2 YSYEKL. The CDR3 totals 16 residues. V was pared by 6 bases and J by 0 bases, with 7 bases of the junction left unmatched. The CDR3 DNA follows: TGCGCCAGCAGGGTAGACAGGGCCTCAACTAATGAAAAACTGTTTTTT. This translates into CASRVDRASTNEKLFF.

This chain joins TRBV7-9 and TRBJ1-4; possibly TRBD1 for D (6 bases). Germline-derived CDR1 and CDR2 are SEHNR and FQNEAQ (reference sequence). This CDR3 comprises 15 residues. The germline V and J ends were trimmed by 3 bases and 8 bases, with 16 bases remaining between them. Here the CDR3 DNA reads TGTGCCAGCAGCTTCCTGGGCAGGGGTCAGGAAAAACTGTTTTTT. Translation: CASSFLGRGQEKLFF.

V is TRBV9 and J is TRBJ1-1; D might be TRBD1 (5 bases). V was clipped by 3 bases and J by 2 bases, with 14 bases between them. CDR3 length: 15 residues. Germline CDR1 and CDR2: SGDLS and YYNGEE. The CDR3 DNA sequence: TGTGCCAGCAGCGAGGGACCCCGGGGAAACACTGAAGCTTTCTTT. Amino acids: CASSEGPRGNTEAFF.

The chain employs TRBV10-3 and TRBJ2-5; TRBD2 matches at 7 bases. The J segment lost 4 bases and the V segment lost 7 bases, leaving 12 bases of the junction unmatched. Germline V lookup: CDR1 ENHRY, CDR2 SYGVKD. This CDR3 contains 15 residues. CDR3 sequence reads: CAIKDPTSVRETQYF. In DNA, the CDR3 is TGTGCCATCAAGGACCCTACTAGCGTTCGAGAGACCCAGTACTTC.

Written as DNA, the CDR3 is TGTGCCAGCAGTGATTCACCAGGGGTAGTGATGAACACTGAAGCTTTCTTT. This gives the protein CASSDSPGVVMNTEAFF. V is TRBV25-1 and J is TRBJ1-1; maybe TRBD1 (6 bases). With 3 bases removed from V and 0 bases from J, the gap between germline ends came to 17 bases. Germline CDR1 is MGHDK and CDR2 is SYGVNS. The CDR3 runs 17 residues.

The V and J genes are TRBV7-9 and TRBJ2-7, with TRBD2 as a possible D gene (6 bases). Trimming left V 1 base short and J 6 bases short, with 13 bases between. Per the germline V gene, CDR1 is SEHNR and CDR2 is FQNEAQ (reference sequence). This CDR3 comprises 14 residues. The CDR3 sequence: CASSLEGERAEQYF. The DNA for the CDR3 is TGTGCCAGCAGCTTAGAAGGCGAGCGGGCCGAGCAGTACTTC.

This chain uses TRBV6-1 with TRBJ1-5; 9 bases match TRBD1. V trimming: 3 bases; J trimming: 7 bases; junction bases outside the gene matches: 10. Germline V gene lookup returns CDR1 MNHNS and CDR2 SASEGT. The CDR3 spans 16 residues. CDR3 DNA sequence: TGTGCCAGCAGTGAGAGCGGGACAGGGTTTCGGCAGCCCCAGCATTTT. Translating gives CASSESGTGFRQPQHF.